Reported below is one T cell receptor (beta chain). The J segment lost 7 bases and the V segment lost 7 bases, leaving 12 bases of the junction unmatched. The CDR3 contains 13 residues. Germline CDR1 and CDR2: SQVTM and ANQGSEA. Produced via immunoSEQ multiplex PCR; TCRdb's table is partial and in-frame only. The sample records 400,000 to 600,000 clones, roughly three quarters being singletons. The entry originates in a study of shared clonotypes between healthy human individuals. The TCR comes from a woman aged 40-49 years in good health. Some clones in this sample may be carry-over from other donors' samples. This chain uses TRBV29-1 with TRBJ1-1, with 7 bases identical to TRBD1. The sequenced sample was PBMCs. This chain's CDR3 is CSAQMGTANEAFF. CDR3 DNA: TGCAGCGCCCAAATGGGGACAGCCAATGAAGCTTTCTTT.